The clone carrying this T cell receptor beta chain has only a few counts. Antigen: not known. The CDR3 loop spans 15 amino acids. After removal of 5 bases from V and 12 bases from J, the junction contained 15 bases not matched to a gene. Germline CDR1 SGHTA, CDR2 FQGTGA. TCRdb re-analysed the 5' RACE reads in MiXCR, keeping a single row per CDR3 protein. The sample has fewer than 700,000 distinct CDR3 sequences, roughly 18% seen once. This sample was included in a study of T-cell memory formation after mild COVID-19. Study-level points and caveats: Most CD4+ clones that shrank were in CM and EM, while CD8+ ones turned up in EMRA. Pre-infection memory harbored some responding clones, suggesting cross-reactive memory joined.

The specimen was PBMCs or a T cell subset sorted from them (not recorded which). This receptor was obtained from an adult woman who had mild COVID-19 (a few samples of this study predate the infection). Cell type and time point are not known. V and J are TRBV7-3 and TRBJ2-1, with TRBD2 matching 8 bases. This CDR3 is CASSPGPGGQGSQFF. The CDR3 DNA follows: TGTGCCAGCAGCCCAGGGCCGGGGGGGCAGGGATCGCAGTTCTTC.